This T cell receptor beta chain was retrieved from a study of blood T cell repertoires in COVID-19. At the level of the study: Sites across the United States, Italy and Spain contributed samples from acute and convalescent COVID-19.

As processed by the authors: Reference gene primer amplification in the assay estimated nucleated cell counts. Assay: immunoSEQ multiplex PCR; the TCRdb copy retains only in-frame clones and omits some. V and J calls and clone size are copied from that table; D and trimming were computed from the DNA. In the table there are roughly 70,000 clones, 75% to 85% of which are singletons. This sequence was found in a human donor in a cohort sampled during active COVID-19. What was sequenced was peripheral blood.

CDR3 DNA sequence: TGCAGCGGCGGACAGGGGGCAAGGCGGAACACTGAAGCTTTCTTT. Protein: CSGGQGARRNTEAFF. V gene TRBV29-1 combines with J gene TRBJ1-1; 11 bases map to TRBD1. The CDR3 has 15 residues. The J segment lost 1 base and the V segment lost 7 bases, leaving 8 bases of the junction unmatched. Germline CDR1 SQVTM, CDR2 ANQGSEA.